This is a list of T cell receptor beta chains from one sample in a study. MiXCR was run by TCRdb on the 5' RACE reads, yielding one entry per CDR3 protein. This sample has 6,000 or so distinct CDR3 sequences; approximately 30% occur once, and the top ten carry 6% to 8%. Sequenced sample: memory CD4+ T cells sorted from a lymph node. Receptors originate from a female donor with breast cancer. The CDR3 runs from the conserved cysteine through the conserved F or W. The D gene is left open where the match is weak. Expanded clones are given a class, and other clones once, few, many or no size at all.

D	length	size	V	J	CDR3	DNA
TRBD2	16	NA	TRBV6-5	TRBJ2-1	CASSPTWAGLANEQFF	TGTGCCAGCAGTCCCACCTGGGCAGGACTAGCGAATGAGCAGTTCTTC
NA	15	medium-sized	TRBV20-1	TRBJ2-3	CSVTGTMTSTDTQYF	TGCAGTGTAACCGGGACAATGACTAGCACAGATACGCAGTATTTT
NA	13	many	TRBV12-3/TRBV12-4	TRBJ2-2	CASRPTGQGELFF	TGTGCCAGCCGCCCAACCGGCCAGGGGGAGCTGTTTTTT
TRBD1	14	NA	TRBV5-1	TRBJ1-1	CASSMGTANTEAFF	TGCGCCAGCAGCATGGGGACAGCGAACACTGAAGCTTTCTTT
TRBD2	17	NA	TRBV4-2	TRBJ2-7	CASSQEVATSGLYEQYF	TGTGCCAGCAGCCAAGAGGTAGCGACTAGCGGGCTTTACGAGCAGTACTTC
NA	14	medium-sized	TRBV29-1	TRBJ2-7	CSAVGDRGSYEQYF	TGCAGCGCCGTTGGAGACAGAGGCTCCTACGAGCAGTACTTC
NA	13	once	TRBV9	TRBJ2-7	CASSHGQSYEQYF	TGTGCCAGCAGCCACGGACAGAGCTACGAGCAGTACTTC
NA	13	many	TRBV6-1	TRBJ1-1	CASKNRVWTEAFF	TGTGCCAGCAAAAACAGGGTCTGGACTGAAGCTTTCTTT
NA	14	medium-sized	TRBV7-8	TRBJ2-3	CASSLIPSTDTQYF	TGTGCCAGCAGCTTAATCCCATCCACAGATACGCAGTATTTT
NA	12	many	TRBV18	TRBJ2-5	CASSPYIGTQYF	TGTGCCAGCTCACCATACATAGGGACCCAGTACTTC
TRBD2	13	many	TRBV11-2	TRBJ2-5	CASVSGGQETQYF	TGTGCAAGCGTCAGCGGGGGGCAAGAGACCCAGTACTTC
NA	14	NA	TRBV30	TRBJ2-1	CARSRTRDRSEQFF	TGTGCCCGGAGTCGCACCCGAGACAGAAGTGAGCAGTTCTTC
NA	14	NA	TRBV5-1	TRBJ1-5	CASSFAGAGETQHF	TGCGCCAGCAGCTTTGCGGGGGCGGGAGAGACCCAGCATTTT
NA	14	medium-sized	TRBV7-9	TRBJ2-7	CASSLGGSGYEQYF	TGTGCCAGCAGCTTAGGTGGTAGCGGCTACGAGCAGTACTTC
NA	12	NA	TRBV6-5	TRBJ2-1	CASSQGPNEQLF	TGTGCCAGTAGCCAGGGACCTAATGAGCAGCTCTTC
NA	14	once	TRBV7-9	TRBJ2-7	CASSPPGISYEQYF	TGTGCCAGCAGCCCCCCCGGAATCTCCTACGAGCAGTACTTC
NA	12	large	TRBV10-3	TRBJ2-7	CAISEASHEQYF	TGTGCCATCAGTGAGGCCTCTCACGAGCAGTACTTC
NA	13	many	TRBV24-1	TRBJ1-2	CATSLTYNYGYTF	TGTGCCACCAGTCTCACATATAACTATGGCTACACCTTC
NA	14	NA	TRBV7-3	TRBJ2-1	CASSLIPGYDEQFF	TGTGCCAGCAGCTTAATACCGGGCTACGATGAGCAGTTCTTC
TRBD2	20	NA	TRBV7-2	TRBJ2-4	CASSPARTSGRRSSKNIQHF	TGTGCCAGCAGCCCAGCCCGGACCAGCGGGAGAAGGTCGTCCAAAAACATTCAGCACTTC
NA	13	NA	TRBV7-2	TRBJ1-1	CASRTQKATKAFF	TGTGCCAGCAGAACACAGAAGGCGACAAAAGCTTTCTTT
TRBD1	16	NA	TRBV7-6	TRBJ2-3	CASSSRQGARTDTQYF	TGTGCCAGCAGCTCGCGACAGGGGGCCCGCACAGATACGCAGTATTTT
TRBD2	15	medium-sized	TRBV20-1	TRBJ2-2	CSARSSGRADGELFF	TGCAGTGCTAGATCGAGCGGGAGGGCGGACGGGGAGCTGTTTTTT